This T cell receptor beta chain was recovered during a study of cytomegalovirus exposure and HLA in healthy donors. About the study: Of several hundred genotyped donors, 81% clustered with self-reported Caucasian donors.

The CDR3 sequence is 14 residues long. Germline CDR1 is MNHNY and CDR2 is SVGAGI (reference sequence). J was trimmed by 0 bases and V by 7 bases; bases with no gene match: 4. PCR amplification relied on 60 Vbeta primers (plus 13 Jbeta primers). The data were produced by immunoSEQ multiplex PCR, yet TCRdb's version contains in-frame clones alone and is incomplete. In the table there are about 160,000 clones, around nine tenths of which are singletons. The material sequenced was PBMCs. This TCR was recovered from a woman aged 30 to 39 in good health and CMV-seronegative. The V and J genes are TRBV6-6 and TRBJ2-3; 7 nucleotides agree with TRBD2. For the CDR3, the DNA is TGTGCCAGCACCCTTAGCGGGAGCACAGATACGCAGTATTTT. Translated, it gives CASTLSGSTDTQYF.